This passage covers 30 T cell receptor beta chains from one sample sequenced in a study of regulatory T cells in long-lasting Graves disease. The time point was: newly diagnosed GD, antithyroid drugs for less than 3 months. PBMC RNA served as the TCR library source. In building TCR beta libraries, iRepertoire HTBI primers were used together with Arm-PCR of CDR3 regions. TCRdb fed the multiplex PCR reads into MiXCR, producing one record per CDR3 protein. The data show 450,000 to 500,000 distinct CDR3 sequences, around 15% seen once. These same records also appear under a second study, on T cells in Graves' hyperthyroidism and ophthalmopathy.

Sequencing used peripheral blood mononuclear cells (PBMCs), obtained at new diagnosis, from a patient treated with antithyroid drugs. These TCRs come from a man in his forties or fifties with Graves disease.

This clonotype occurred a few times. The gene calls are TRBV29-1 and TRBJ2-7; D possibly corresponds to TRBD1 (5 bases). V gave up 5 bases and J gave up 0 bases, with 17 bases separating them. The CDR3 extends over 15 amino acids. Germline CDR1 is SQVTM and CDR2 is ANQGSEA. The CDR3 bases are TGCAGCGTTACTACAAGACAGATTAGCTCCTACGAGCAGTACTTC. Protein sequence: CSVTTRQISSYEQYF.

This clonotype was seen ten or more times. V is TRBV30 and J is TRBJ2-2, with D unclear. Trimming took 0 bases from V and 7 from J, leaving 9 bases between them. CDR3 length equals 13 residues. Germline CDR1 is GTSNPN and CDR2 is SVGIG (reference sequence). CDR3 DNA sequence: TGTGCCTGGAGTGTAAAGCGCGGCGGGGAGCTGTTTTTT. Protein sequence: CAWSVKRGGELFF. The entire variable domain, with the rest obtained from reference TRBV30 and TRBJ2-2, is as follows: SQTIHQWPATLVQPVGSPLSLECTVEGTSNPNLYWYRQAAGRGLQLLFYSVGIGQISSEVPQNLSASRPQDRQFILSSKKLLLSDSGFYLCAWSVKRGGELFFGEGSRLTVL.

This clonotype was counted many times. The chain carries TRBV3-1 and TRBJ2-7; D remains unclear. The CDR3 length is 12 residues. V shed 5 bases and J shed 3 bases, with 8 bases lying between them. The germline V gene encodes CDR1 LGHDT and CDR2 YNNKEL (reference sequence). CDR3 loop: CASSGFNYEQYF. CDR3 nucleotide sequence: TGTGCCAGCAGCGGTTTTAACTACGAGCAGTACTTC.

This clonotype was recorded at least ten times. Here the CDR3 DNA reads TGTGCCAGCAGCTATCCGGGGACAGGGGCTCTAGAGCAGTACTTC. Translated: CASSYPGTGALEQYF. The V call is TRBV7-9, the J call TRBJ2-7; TRBD1 aligns across 10 bases. V lost 4 bases and J lost 7; bases outside the gene matches: 10. CDR1 and CDR2 (germline): SEHNR, FQNEAQ (reference sequence). CDR3 length: 15 residues.

In its sample, this clonotype was seen many times. The CDR3 region is CAWTAFNEKLFF. The CDR3 DNA reads as TGTGCCTGGACCGCGTTTAATGAAAAACTGTTTTTT. The chain has TRBV30 and TRBJ1-4; D gene unclear. Deletions cut 4 bases from V and 4 bases from J, with 7 bases between. Germline V gives CDR1 GTSNPN, CDR2 SVGIG (reference sequence). The CDR3 runs to 12 residues.

This clonotype has a count of ten or more. The J gene is TRBJ1-2, the V gene TRBV24-1; tentatively, D is TRBD1 (6 bases). Germline-derived CDR1 and CDR2 are KGHDR and SFDVKD. The CDR3 is 15 residues long. Trimming pared 4 bases from V and 2 bases from J, leaving 13 bases between. The CDR3 is CATSDPGQRNYGYTF. The DNA of the CDR3 is TGTGCCACCAGTGACCCAGGACAGCGGAACTATGGCTACACCTTC.

This clonotype has at least ten counts. This chain's CDR3 is CASSLGDRGETQYF. The CDR3 DNA is TGTGCCAGCAGTTTAGGAGACAGGGGCGAGACCCAGTACTTC. V usage is TRBV12-3 or TRBV12-4 and J usage is TRBJ2-5, with 8 bases fitting TRBD1. The CDR3 contains 14 residues. J was trimmed by 5 bases and V by 1 base; bases with no gene match: 3.

In the case of this clonotype: A much larger clone lies a single base off, so this may be a read error. CDR3 amino acids: CSATPGTSQVVQYF. Here the CDR3 DNA reads TGCAGTGCTACTCCCGGGACCAGCCAAGTTGTCCAGTACTTC. This rearrangement joins TRBV20-1 to TRBJ2-5; D is tentatively TRBD1 or TRBD2 (5 bases each). Germline lookup yields CDR1 DFQATT and CDR2 SNEGSKA (reference sequence). Between the trimmed V and J ends, which lost 4 bases and 10 bases, there was a span of 22 bases. The CDR3 runs 14 residues.

The V call is TRBV5-1, the J call TRBJ2-3, with D possibly matching TRBD1 (6 bases). CDR3 length: 13 residues. Trimming removed 6 bases from V and 3 bases from J, with 11 bases in between. Germline V lookup: CDR1 SGHRS, CDR2 YFSETQ. The CDR3 nucleotides read TGCGCCAGCAACGAGGGGGAAACAGATACGCAGTATTTT. Amino acid sequence: CASNEGETDTQYF.

With respect to this clonotype: It may be a read error: a sequence one base away is much more abundant. The rearrangement uses TRBV28 and TRBJ2-7; D might be TRBD1 or TRBD2, each matching 6 bases. The CDR3 covers 16 residues. Germline loops: CDR1 MDHEN, CDR2 SYDVKM. V was clipped by 5 bases and J by 5 bases, with 22 bases between them. CDR3 protein: CASSPPWGASRNEQYF. The CDR3 region has the DNA TGTGCCAGCAGTCCCCCATGGGGGGCGTCCCGGAACGAGCAGTACTTC.

This clonotype was seen repeatedly, ten times or more. The V call is TRBV20-1, the J call TRBJ2-7, with D unclear. CDR1 and CDR2 from the germline V gene are DFQATT and SNEGSKA (reference sequence). The CDR3 totals 16 residues. The V end lost 1 base, the J end lost 1 base, and 17 bases lay between the germline ends. The CDR3 region is CSARAGAVLRSYEQYF. The DNA of the CDR3 is TGCAGTGCTAGAGCCGGCGCGGTCTTGAGGTCCTACGAGCAGTACTTC.

A few counts support this clonotype. The chain is built from TRBV2 and TRBJ1-4, with 8 bases matching TRBD1. Germline V gene data show CDR1 as SNHLY and CDR2 as FYNNEI. The CDR3 spans 14 residues. Unmatched junction bases numbered 4, after V lost 4 bases and J lost 6 bases. The CDR3 sequence: CASSADRVDEKLFF. CDR3 bases: TGTGCCAGCAGTGCGGACAGGGTGGATGAAAAACTGTTTTTT.

This clonotype showed up many times. CDR3 DNA: TGTGCCAGCAGCCGACACAATGAGCAGTTCTTC. Its translation is CASSRHNEQFF. The J gene is TRBJ2-1, the V gene TRBV7-2; D gene unclear. Germline assignment: CDR1 SGHTA and CDR2 FQGNSA. The CDR3 contains 11 residues. Trimming took 5 bases from V and 5 from J, leaving 4 bases between them.

V usage is TRBV10-3 and J usage is TRBJ1-2; the match to TRBD1 covers 7 bases. This CDR3 comprises 13 residues. Germline CDR1 reads ENHRY; CDR2 reads SYGVKD. Germline trimming cut 8 bases from V and 5 bases from J; bases unmatched to any gene: 8. CDR3 sequence: CAISQEGAYGYTF. CDR3 coding DNA: TGTGCCATCTCGCAGGAGGGGGCGTATGGCTACACCTTC.

This clonotype was detected ten times or more. The chain is built from TRBV28 and TRBJ1-1; D is ambiguous. Per germline, CDR1 MDHEN and CDR2 SYDVKM. CDR3 length: 14 residues. Trimming pared 4 bases from V and 4 bases from J, leaving 13 bases between. The CDR3 DNA is TGTGCCAGCAGTTCCGGAGTTTCGATCACTGAAGCTTTCTTT. Protein sequence: CASSSGVSITEAFF.

This rearrangement joins TRBV7-9 to TRBJ1-1; D might be TRBD1 (5 bases). Germline V CDR1 and CDR2: SEHNR, FQNEAQ (reference sequence). This CDR3 region has 14 residues. The V and J ends lost 3 bases and 5 bases respectively, with 13 bases between them. The CDR3, as DNA: TGTGCCAGCAGCTTGGGCGGGGGGTCAACTGAAGCTTTCTTT. Its protein is CASSLGGGSTEAFF.

This chain's CDR3 is CASSYTRAAYEQYF. In nucleotides, the CDR3 is TGTGCCAGCAGCTACACACGAGCGGCCTACGAGCAGTACTTC. The chain employs TRBV3-1 and TRBJ2-7, with a weak D call TRBD2 (5 bases). The germline gives CDR1 LGHDT, CDR2 YNNKEL (reference sequence). Deletions cut 5 bases from V and 2 bases from J, with 13 bases between. There are 14 residues in the CDR3.

This clonotype appeared many times. The V call is TRBV11-2, the J call TRBJ1-6; D unclear. The CDR3 is 15 residues long. The germline V and J ends were trimmed by 5 bases and 4 bases, with 12 bases remaining between them. Germline CDR1 and CDR2: SGHAT and FQNNGV. The CDR3 sequence: CASSPETGYNSPLHF. The CDR3 coding sequence is TGTGCCAGCAGCCCAGAGACGGGGTATAATTCACCCCTCCACTTT.

This clonotype appeared many times. This chain links TRBV7-6 with TRBJ2-2; D is perhaps TRBD2 (5 bases). The length of the CDR3 is 16 residues. The V gene lost 5 bases and the J gene lost 0 bases, with 13 bases spanning the gap. In germline, CDR1 is SGHVS, CDR2 FNYEAQ. The CDR3 DNA is TGTGCCAGCAGCGCGAGGGTCACTGCGAACACCGGGGAGCTGTTTTTT. It codes for CASSARVTANTGELFF. Based on the CDR3 plus reference TRBV7-6 and TRBJ2-2, the full variable domain is GAGVSQSPRYKVTKRGQDVALRCDPISGHVSLYWYRQALGQGPEFLTYFNYEAQQDKSGLPNDRFSAERPEGSISTLTIQRTEQRDSAMYRCASSARVTANTGELFFGEGSRLTVL.

The table lists this clonotype with many counts. The chain uses TRBV25-1 and TRBJ2-7; 9 bases map to TRBD2. The CDR3 consists of 16 residues. The germline CDR1 and CDR2 sequences are MGHDK and SYGVNS. J gave up 2 bases and V 6 bases, and 11 bases lay outside the gene matches. DNA of the CDR3: TGTGCCAGCAGAGGCCACCTAGCGGGAAATACCTACGAGCAGTACTTC. Its translation: CASRGHLAGNTYEQYF.

This clonotype was detected many times. The chain is built from TRBV18 and TRBJ2-3; D uncertain. This CDR3 contains 13 residues. The V and J ends lost 7 bases and 6 bases respectively, with 14 bases between them. Germline CDR1 and CDR2: KGHSH and LQKENI. CDR3 in DNA: TGTGCCAGCTGTTTAAGGGTCGCGGATACGCAGTATTTT. This sequence encodes CASCLRVADTQYF.

The sample holds many counts of this clonotype. This rearrangement joins TRBV12-3 or TRBV12-4 to TRBJ1-1; 9 positions match TRBD1. The J segment lost 2 bases and the V segment lost 5 bases, leaving 21 bases of the junction unmatched. This CDR3 spans 20 amino acids. This CDR3 reads CASSGFRYGTGRGENTEAFF. CDR3 nucleotide sequence: TGTGCCAGCAGTGGGTTTAGATATGGGACAGGGCGAGGGGAAAACACTGAAGCTTTCTTT.

As concerns this clonotype: A junction end diverges from the germline sequence, so it may reflect a read error. This chain uses TRBV9 with TRBJ2-1; D possibly matches TRBD1 or TRBD2 (5 bases each). CDR1 and CDR2 (germline): SGDLS, YYNGEE. The CDR3 extends over 19 amino acids. The CDR3: CASSQAGSRGAHSYNEQFF. As DNA, the CDR3 is TGCGCCAGCAGCCAAGCAGGGTCCCGAGGGGCTCACTCCTACAATGAGCAGTTCTTC.

Regarding this clonotype: A much bigger clone sits one base away, suggesting this may be a read error. A read error is likely, as this CDR3 ends without the conserved phenylalanine or tryptophan. The CDR3 protein is CASLQGVGELFL. CDR3 bases: TGTGCCAGCCTTCAGGGGGTCGGGGAGCTGTTTCTT. V is TRBV12-3 or TRBV12-4 and J is TRBJ2-2; 7 bases agree with TRBD1. CDR3 length: 12 residues. The trim removed 8 bases at V and 7 bases at J, leaving 4 bases unmatched.

CDR3 amino acids: CASSSRGAMSQETQYF. CDR3 DNA: TGTGCCAGCAGTTCGCGCGGGGCGATGTCCCAAGAGACCCAGTACTTC. The chain carries TRBV6-5 and TRBJ2-5, with D tentatively TRBD2 (6 bases). Trimming took 4 bases from V and 1 from J, leaving 16 bases between them. The CDR3 consists of 16 residues. Looked up from germline, CDR1 is MNHEY and CDR2 is SVGAGI.

The chain has TRBV2 and TRBJ1-5; D is perhaps TRBD1 (6 bases). CDR1 is SNHLY, CDR2 FYNNEI, per germline. This CDR3 spans 15 amino acids. The germline V and J ends were trimmed by 6 bases and 0 bases, with 12 bases remaining between them. The CDR3 DNA sequence: TGTGCCAGCAGCCCGGGGGCGGGTAGCAATCAGCCCCAGCATTTT. Its translation is CASSPGAGSNQPQHF.

This clonotype was counted ten times or more. The chain is built from TRBV5-1 and TRBJ2-7; 8 bases agree with TRBD1. The CDR3 is 15 residues long. V lost 4 bases to trimming and J lost 4 bases; unmatched junction nucleotides: 10. The germline CDR1 and CDR2 sequences are SGHRS and YFSETQ. Written as DNA, the CDR3 is TGCGCCAGCAGCCCACTCCAGACAGGGGTATACGAGCAGTACTTC. This sequence encodes CASSPLQTGVYEQYF. Together with reference TRBV5-1 and TRBJ2-7, the CDR3 gives the full variable domain: KAGVTQTPRYLIKTRGQQVTLSCSPISGHRSVSWYQQTPGQGLQFLFEYFSETQRNKGNFPGRFSGRQFSNSRSEMNVSTLELGDSALYLCASSPLQTGVYEQYFGPGTRLTVT.

In regard to this clonotype: The CDR3 does not end in the conserved phenylalanine or tryptophan, so this is likely a read error. V and J are TRBV5-5 and TRBJ2-1, with TRBD2 matching 15 bases. The junction had 8 bases not matched to a gene; V was cut back by 4 bases and J by 9 bases. This CDR3 spans 16 amino acids. From germline, CDR1 is SGHKS and CDR2 YYEKEE (reference sequence). The DNA of the CDR3 is TGTGCCAGCAGCCCACCCGGACTAGCGGGAGGGAGTGAGCAGTTCCTC. This sequence encodes CASSPPGLAGGSEQFL.

CDR3 nucleotide sequence: TGTGCCAGCAGCTTTCGGGCGCTGAGCGACTATGGCTACACCTTC. Its protein is CASSFRALSDYGYTF. V and J are TRBV7-2 and TRBJ1-2; D unresolved. CDR3 length: 15 amino acids. Germline CDR1 is SGHTA and CDR2 is FQGNSA. Trimming removed 3 bases at V and 3 bases at J, with 14 bases between.

In this sample, this clonotype turned up many times. V gene TRBV3-1 combines with J gene TRBJ1-3; D unresolved. In germline, CDR1 is LGHDT, CDR2 YNNKEL (reference sequence). Between the trimmed V and J ends, which lost 1 base and 9 bases, there was a span of 16 bases. This CDR3 is built from 15 residues. The CDR3 loop is CASSQGWLPGGTIYF. CDR3 in DNA: TGTGCCAGCAGCCAAGGATGGCTCCCCGGAGGCACCATATATTTT. The full variable domain, rest sourced from reference TRBV3-1 and TRBJ1-3, is DTAVSQTPKYLVTQMGNDKSIKCEQNLGHDTMYWYKQDSKKFLKIMFSYNNKELIINETVPNRFSPKSPDKAHLNLHINSLELGDSAVYFCASSQGWLPGGTIYFGEGSWLTVV.